This T cell receptor (beta chain) came from a study of T cell responses to AZD1222 COVID-19 vaccine (TCRdb year 2021). Background on the whole study: TCR sequencing covered some 240 trial participants: roughly 200 given two doses of AZD1222 and 26 given two doses of MenACWY control vaccine. Trial participants were enrolled by age into 18-55, 56-69 and 70-plus year subgroups, with roughly 160, 29 and 62 TCR-sequenced participants respectively.

Overall study outcomes, separate from this receptor: In the small 56-69-year group, the increase in depth fell short of significance, most likely because of low power. Participants were mostly white British and included more females than males, and it was suggested by the authors that clonal diversity may have been underestimated. Because no samples from the day 14 peak response were available, repertoires could be characterized only after the peak T cell response. The whole spike protein was spanned by vaccine-associated CD4 TCRs, and dominant responses were seen in regions 160-218 and 743-854. Nearly half of unique spike-specific TCRs reportedly recognized epitopes outside regions mutated in the B.1.351 and B.1.1.7 variants. Conclusions about previously exposed vaccinees are limited because only a handful of AZD1222 recipients were SARS-CoV-2 seropositive at baseline. After two AZD1222 doses, both the breadth and the depth of spike-specific TCRs were significantly higher than at day 0 and than in MenACWY recipients.

The CDR3 regions of human TCRbeta chains were analyzed by immunosequencing. As for the original processing: TCRs in the repertoires were matched against a reference library of SARS-CoV-2-specific TCRs that had been generated with the MIRA antigen-specificity platform. Breadth was defined as the fraction of unique TCRs that were SARS-CoV-2-associated, and depth was defined as the fraction of total T cells that were SARS-CoV-2-associated. Each spike-specific TCR was assigned to its reactive spike region and to a CD4 or CD8 class using the MIRA data. Log10-transformed breadth and depth values were compared by one-way ANOVA with Sidak's multiple comparisons tests. Drawn from immuneACCESS, this table holds only the in-frame rearrangements with V and J called that TCRdb kept. Clones are partly lost; checked studies trace under half to an unresolved V gene and leave the rest unexplained. V and J calls and clone size are given by that table; D and trimming were obtained from the DNA. The sample includes 100,000 to 150,000 clones, with approximately 90% observed a single time. The ten largest clones take up 11% of the sample.

The time point label for this specimen denotes: baseline before first vaccination. The meaning of the sample's treatment or condition label: meningococcal conjugate vaccine given as trial control. Vaccinee samples came from UK trials COV001 and COV002, including a single-blind randomized controlled phase 2/3 trial of AZD1222 (ChAdOx1 nCoV-19) in healthy adults. For TCRbeta chain sequencing, PBMC samples were collected from trial participants at day 0 and at day 28 after the second dose. To note about this clone: This receptor's antigen is unknown. Per-base qualities were not stored, and no clone one base away is much larger.

The CDR3 measures 16 amino acids from cysteine to phenylalanine. Just CDR3 DNA is preserved here, 48 bases in frame from base 1. CDR1 and CDR2, per the germline V gene, are SGDLS and YYNGEE. V trim: 3 bases; J trim: 3 bases; unmatched bases: 6. Here the sequenced sample was peripheral blood, taken on day 0 of MenACWY control vaccination. The sequence came from an adult in good health. The V gene is TRBV9 and the J gene is TRBJ2-1, and 10 bases in between align with TRBD2. The DNA sequence is given as TGTGCCAGCAGCGAGGGGACTAGCGAGATCTACAATGAGCAGTTCTTC. Translated, this gives CASSEGTSEIYNEQFF.